These 30 T cell receptor beta chains came from one sample sequenced in a study of long-term antiretroviral therapy in people with HIV. The run of the v3.0 immunoSEQ assay was at survey level. Libraries were prepared by immunoSEQ multiplex PCR; TCRdb keeps only in-frame clonotypes and omits some of them. Seen here are 30,000 to 40,000 clones, under 90% observed once, and the top ten hold 7.9%. This sample comprised unsorted PBMCs, obtained 0.4 years before starting antiretroviral therapy. The receptors stem from a man younger than 35 with HIV.

The CDR3 region is CASRHTGSPNTEAFF. DNA for the CDR3: TGCGCCAGCAGGCACACAGGGTCCCCGAACACTGAAGCTTTCTTT. The rearrangement joins TRBV10-1 to TRBJ1-1, with a weak D call TRBD1 (6 bases). The CDR3 totals 15 residues. Trimming took off 6 bases at V and 1 base at J, with 15 bases between the two ends. The germline CDR1 and CDR2 sequences are WNHNN and SYGVQD (reference sequence).

This clone was seen a handful of times. This chain uses TRBV27 with TRBJ2-7; 9 bases line up with TRBD1. V lost 11 bases, J lost 2 bases, and 7 bases stayed unmatched. Germline loops: CDR1 MNHEY, CDR2 SMNVEV (reference sequence). This CDR3 spans 13 amino acids. The CDR3 sequence: CAAVGTGTYEQYF. The CDR3 nucleotides are TGTGCCGCTGTGGGGACAGGGACCTACGAGCAGTACTTC.

This rearrangement joins TRBV4-1 to TRBJ2-7; no clear D gene. Germline CDR1 reads MGHRA; CDR2 reads YSYEKL. The CDR3 sequence is 16 residues long. With 0 bases removed from V and 4 bases from J, the gap between germline ends came to 16 bases. The CDR3 sequence: CASSQDRAAYWYEQYF. The CDR3 nucleotides read TGCGCCAGCAGCCAAGATCGGGCAGCCTACTGGTACGAGCAGTACTTC.

The chain carries TRBV7-9 and TRBJ2-7; the D gene is possibly TRBD2 (5 bases). CDR1 and CDR2 from the germline V gene are SEHNR and FQNEAQ (reference sequence). The CDR3 loop spans 16 amino acids. Trimming left V 4 bases short and J 3 bases short, with 19 bases between. In DNA, the CDR3 is TGTGCCAGCAGCTCCTCAGTCGGGATCGCCCTCTACGAGCAGTACTTC. This sequence encodes CASSSSVGIALYEQYF.

The rearrangement links TRBV5-4 to TRBJ2-7; a possible D gene is TRBD1 (6 bases). V was pared by 0 bases and J by 3 bases, with 13 bases between. Germline CDR1 reads SGHNT; CDR2 reads YYREEE (reference sequence). This CDR3 is built from 15 residues. The CDR3 DNA is TGTGCCAGCAGCTTGGTGGGGGTAGGGGGCTACGAGCAGTACTTC. Its translation: CASSLVGVGGYEQYF.

The chain employs TRBV7-2 and TRBJ2-7; 13 nucleotides agree with TRBD2. The V and J ends lost 5 bases and 6 bases, in that order; junction bases with no gene match: 10. Germline loops: CDR1 SGHTA, CDR2 FQGNSA. The CDR3 contains 16 residues. In DNA, the CDR3 is TGTGCCAGCAGCGCCACTAGCGGGAGGGCCTTCCCCGAGCAGTACTTC. Its protein product is CASSATSGRAFPEQYF.

The rearrangement links TRBV5-4 to TRBJ2-7; D gene uncertain. Per germline, CDR1 SGHNT and CDR2 YYREEE (reference sequence). The CDR3 totals 13 residues. V was pared by 2 bases and J by 4 bases, with 10 bases between. The CDR3 coding sequence is TGTGCCAGCAGCTTCTATACGAGTTACGAGCAGTACTTC. Translated, it gives CASSFYTSYEQYF.

The chain is built from TRBV25-1 and TRBJ2-7; 7 nucleotides match TRBD1. V trimming: 4 bases; J trimming: 2 bases; junction bases outside the gene matches: 5. CDR1 is MGHDK, CDR2 SYGVNS, per germline. The CDR3 is 14 amino acids. DNA of the CDR3: TGTGCCAGCAGTGCAGAGACAGGGCCCTACGAGCAGTACTTC. Amino acid sequence: CASSAETGPYEQYF.

The chain employs TRBV7-2 and TRBJ1-1, with D possibly matching TRBD1 (5 bases). The germline gives CDR1 SGHTA, CDR2 FQGNSA. The V end was cut by 5 bases, the J end by 11 bases, with 15 bases between. This CDR3 contains 12 residues. DNA for the CDR3: TGTGCCAGCAGCCGTGACGGGACTGGTGCTTTCTTT. This translates into CASSRDGTGAFF.

J is TRBJ2-5 and V is TRBV7-9; no firm D call. Trimming cost V 5 bases and J 0 bases, with 7 bases left between them. Germline CDR1 is SEHNR and CDR2 is FQNEAQ (reference sequence). The length of the CDR3 is 13 residues. CDR3 amino acids: CASSDIYQETQYF. The CDR3 DNA sequence: TGTGCCAGCAGCGACATCTACCAAGAGACCCAGTACTTC.

This clone was recorded a few times. The V call is TRBV28, the J call TRBJ2-7; possible D gene TRBD2, 6 bases. From germline, CDR1 is MDHEN and CDR2 SYDVKM. Trimming removed 2 bases from V and 5 bases from J, with 13 bases in between. There are 14 residues in the CDR3. CDR3 DNA sequence: TGTGCCAGCAGTTTAATGCAGGGAGGCAACGAGCAGTACTTC. This codes for CASSLMQGGNEQYF.

The CDR3 nucleotides are TGCGCCAGCAGCTTGGTTTACAGGGGGACGGGTACTGAAGCTTTCTTT. Translating it yields CASSLVYRGTGTEAFF. The chain employs TRBV5-1 and TRBJ1-1; 8 bases fit TRBD1. The CDR3 extends over 16 amino acids. V shed 0 bases and J 5 bases; nucleotides not matched to a gene: 9. The V gene's germline CDR1 is SGHRS and CDR2 YFSETQ.

The chain links TRBV6-5 to TRBJ2-7; 8 positions agree with TRBD2. CDR3 size: 13 residues. The germline V gene encodes CDR1 MNHEY and CDR2 SVGAGI. Losses at the gene ends were 2 bases for V and 5 bases for J; bases not matched to a gene: 2. CDR3 protein: CASSYQTSDEQYF. CDR3 coding DNA: TGTGCCAGCAGTTACCAGACTAGCGACGAGCAGTACTTC.

This clone was counted between two and nine times. The gene calls are TRBV19 and TRBJ2-7; unclear D gene. Trimming removed 2 bases from V and 6 bases from J, with 8 bases in between. Germline V CDR1 and CDR2: LNHDA, SQIVND (reference sequence). The CDR3 totals 12 residues. The CDR3 nucleotides read TGTGCCAGTAGTATAAACCTTCGCGAGCAGTACTTC. It is translated as CASSINLREQYF.

The chain combines TRBV7-2 with TRBJ2-1; TRBD2 aligns across 10 bases. CDR3 size: 18 residues. Germline loops: CDR1 SGHTA, CDR2 FQGNSA. J lost 4 bases, V lost 5 bases, and 14 bases had no gene match. The CDR3 here is CASSPKGVAGGPYNEQFF. CDR3 sequence (DNA): TGTGCCAGCAGCCCAAAAGGGGTAGCGGGGGGCCCATACAATGAGCAGTTCTTC.

The chain carries TRBV19 and TRBJ1-5; 10 bases map to TRBD1. CDR1 is LNHDA, CDR2 SQIVND, per germline (reference sequence). The trim removed 0 bases at V and 2 bases at J, leaving 7 bases unmatched. The CDR3 runs 18 residues. The CDR3 protein is CASSIDGAGTGGNQPQHF. The DNA for the CDR3 is TGTGCCAGTAGTATAGACGGGGCCGGGACAGGGGGCAATCAGCCCCAGCATTTT.

The V and J genes are TRBV10-3 and TRBJ2-5; 13 bases agree with TRBD2. Germline V CDR1 and CDR2: ENHRY, SYGVKD. This CDR3 is built from 16 residues. V shed 2 bases and J 6 bases; nucleotides not matched to a gene: 6. Written as DNA, the CDR3 is TGTGCCATCAGTGAGGCCCCGGGACTAGCGGGGAAGACCCAGTACTTC. This sequence encodes CAISEAPGLAGKTQYF.

The V call is TRBV7-2, the J call TRBJ2-7; TRBD1 might be the D (6 bases). CDR3 length: 14 residues. Trimming stripped 4 bases from V and 0 bases from J, with 10 bases between. In germline, CDR1 is SGHTA, CDR2 FQGNSA. The CDR3 DNA is TGTGCCAGCAGCTCGGGACAAAGCTCCTACGAGCAGTACTTC. Residues: CASSSGQSSYEQYF.

This rearrangement joins TRBV18 to TRBJ2-5, with TRBD2 matching 9 bases. This CDR3 spans 15 amino acids. V shed 5 bases, J shed 5 bases, and the junction held 9 bases outside the gene matches. Germline V gives CDR1 KGHSH, CDR2 LQKENI. The CDR3 is CASSSLAGPRETQYF. The CDR3 bases are TGTGCCAGCTCAAGTCTAGCGGGGCCAAGGGAGACCCAGTACTTC.

The chain links TRBV6-5 to TRBJ2-7; 9 positions match TRBD1. Trimming cost V 7 bases and J 3 bases; bases outside gene matches: 7. The CDR3 totals 14 residues. Germline V gives CDR1 MNHEY, CDR2 SVGAGI. DNA of the CDR3: TGTGCCAGCACTGAGGGACAGGGCTACTACGAGCAGTACTTC. Encoded protein: CASTEGQGYYEQYF.

Regarding this clone: The junction differs from germline at one of its ends, possibly a read error. This chain links TRBV10-3 with TRBJ2-7; D remains ambiguous. This CDR3 contains 15 residues. The germline gives CDR1 ENHRY, CDR2 SYGVKD. DNA of the CDR3: TGTGCCAGCAGTTACCCCCAAGATGGGTACTACGAGCAGTACTTC. Its protein product is CASSYPQDGYYEQYF.

The chain couples TRBV19 to TRBJ1-3; 7 nucleotides line up with TRBD1. This CDR3 has 16 residues. V was clipped by 5 bases and J by 0 bases; unmatched bases: 7. CDR1 and CDR2 from the germline V gene are LNHDA and SQIVND (reference sequence). The CDR3 protein is CASSGLRDSSGNTIYF. The CDR3 nucleotides read TGTGCCAGTAGTGGGCTCCGGGACAGCTCTGGAAACACCATATATTTT.

The chain links TRBV7-2 to TRBJ2-2, with D possibly TRBD2 on 6 matching bases. CDR3 length equals 16 residues. Germline-derived CDR1 and CDR2 are SGHTA and FQGNSA. The V and J ends lost 5 bases and 4 bases respectively, with 17 bases between them. The CDR3 nucleotides are TGTGCCAGCAGCCACCACCGGGACTCCCCCACCGGGGAGCTGTTTTTT. Its protein product is CASSHHRDSPTGELFF. The full variable domain, its missing parts supplied by reference TRBV7-2 and TRBJ2-2, is GAGVSQSPSNKVTEKGKDVELRCDPISGHTALYWYRQSLGQGLEFLIYFQGNSAPDKSGLPSDRFSAERTGGSVSTLTIQRTQQEDSAVYLCASSHHRDSPTGELFFGEGSRLTVL.

This chain uses TRBV5-6 with TRBJ1-1; D is perhaps TRBD1 (5 bases). With 1 base removed from V and 2 bases from J, the gap between germline ends came to 15 bases. The CDR3 sequence is 16 residues long. The V gene's germline CDR1 is SGHDT and CDR2 YYEEEE. The CDR3 is CASSLNLRAFNTEAFF. The CDR3 region has the DNA TGTGCCAGCAGCTTGAACCTCAGGGCCTTCAACACTGAAGCTTTCTTT.

The J gene is TRBJ2-1, the V gene TRBV6-6; the D is unclear. The germline V gene encodes CDR1 MNHNY and CDR2 SVGAGI (reference sequence). This CDR3 has 12 residues. V was shortened by 6 bases and J by 14 bases, with 17 bases between the two germline ends. The CDR3 protein is CASSARVHLEFF. CDR3 in DNA: TGTGCCAGCAGCGCGCGCGTTCATTTGGAGTTCTTC.

The rearrangement joins TRBV19 to TRBJ1-4; tentatively, D is TRBD1 (5 bases). Germline V CDR1 and CDR2: LNHDA, SQIVND (reference sequence). This CDR3 is built from 16 residues. V lost 3 bases, J lost 5 bases, and 16 bases lay in between. The DNA for the CDR3 is TGTGCCAGTAGTATGGTCTTTGGCAGGGTGAATGAAAAACTGTTTTTT. Translation: CASSMVFGRVNEKLFF.

The rearrangement joins TRBV6-5 to TRBJ1-2, with D unclear. V was shortened by 10 bases and J by 6 bases, with 18 bases between the two germline ends. The length of the CDR3 is 13 residues. Germline values: CDR1 MNHEY, CDR2 SVGAGI. CDR3 bases: TGTGCCACCTCCCCGGGGAATATGGATGGCTACACCTTC. Translation gives CATSPGNMDGYTF.

The gene calls are TRBV27 and TRBJ2-7; 10 nucleotides agree with TRBD1. V lost 6 bases, J lost 5 bases, and 7 bases stayed unmatched. The CDR3 covers 14 residues. The germline V gene has CDR1 MNHEY and CDR2 SMNVEV (reference sequence). The CDR3 reads CASSWTGGDHEQYF. DNA of the CDR3: TGTGCCAGCAGCTGGACAGGGGGAGATCACGAGCAGTACTTC.

The rearrangement links TRBV7-9 to TRBJ2-5; D may match TRBD1 or TRBD2 (5 bases each). The CDR3 contains 14 residues. Trimming removed 1 base at V and 5 bases at J, with 11 bases between. The germline CDR1 and CDR2 sequences are SEHNR and FQNEAQ (reference sequence). CDR3 sequence: CASSLVGDAETQYF. Here the CDR3 DNA reads TGTGCCAGCAGCTTAGTGGGGGATGCGGAGACCCAGTACTTC.

The chain employs TRBV30 and TRBJ1-1; 9 bases map to TRBD1. Per germline, CDR1 GTSNPN and CDR2 SVGIG (reference sequence). V was pared by 8 bases and J by 5 bases, with 6 bases of the junction left unmatched. The CDR3 has 12 amino acids. The CDR3 region is CARDREGTEAFF. For the CDR3, the DNA is TGTGCCCGGGACAGGGAGGGGACTGAAGCTTTCTTT.